The 31 T cell receptor beta chains below were found in one sample sequenced in a study of blood T cell repertoires in COVID-19. Measured with immunoSEQ multiplex PCR; TCRdb has only the in-frame clones, and not every one. The repertoire holds 110,000 or so clones, with 60% to 80% as singletons. Sequenced: peripheral blood. These receptor sequences come from a human donor in a cohort sampled during active COVID-19.

This rearrangement joins TRBV19 to TRBJ2-7; 7 bases match TRBD1. Germline-derived CDR1 and CDR2 are LNHDA and SQIVND (reference sequence). There are 14 residues in the CDR3. Trimming at V came to 5 bases and at J to 0 bases, leaving 4 bases not matched to a gene. This CDR3 is CASSVDRSSYEQYF. CDR3 bases: TGTGCCAGTAGTGTGGACAGGAGCTCCTACGAGCAGTACTTC.

The chain recombines TRBV19 with TRBJ1-5, with D perhaps TRBD1 (6 bases). This CDR3 is built from 16 residues. Germline CDR1 LNHDA, CDR2 SQIVND (reference sequence). Trimming stripped 5 bases from V and 0 bases from J, with 14 bases between. The chain's CDR3 is CASSALTGPSNQPQHF. In DNA form, the CDR3 reads TGTGCCAGTAGTGCCCTGACAGGACCTAGCAATCAGCCCCAGCATTTT. The full variable domain, completed using reference TRBV19 and TRBJ1-5, is DGGITQSPKYLFRKEGQNVTLSCEQNLNHDAMYWYRQDPGQGLRLIYYSQIVNDFQKGDIAEGYSVSREKKESFPLTVTSAQKNPTAFYLCASSALTGPSNQPQHFGDGTRLSIL.

The gene calls are TRBV9 and TRBJ1-4, with D maybe TRBD1 (6 bases). Trimming stripped 4 bases from V and 3 bases from J, with 16 bases between. Germline-derived CDR1 and CDR2 are SGDLS and YYNGEE. This CDR3 is built from 16 residues. The CDR3 DNA sequence: TGTGCCAGCAGCTCCTCCCGGGACATTCCTAATGAAAAACTGTTTTTT. Amino acid sequence: CASSSSRDIPNEKLFF.

The chain employs TRBV6-5 and TRBJ2-7, with 10 positions matching TRBD1. The J segment lost 0 bases and the V segment lost 5 bases, leaving 4 bases of the junction unmatched. Germline CDR1 is MNHEY and CDR2 is SVGAGI. This CDR3 contains 15 residues. The CDR3 nucleotides read TGTGCCAGCAGTACAAGGACAGGGGGCTCCTACGAGCAGTACTTC. It specifies CASSTRTGGSYEQYF.

This clone was detected only once. This chain connects TRBV19 to TRBJ2-7, with TRBD2 matching 10 bases. CDR1 LNHDA and CDR2 SQIVND come from the germline V gene (reference sequence). With V trimmed by 6 bases and J by 6 bases, 5 bases remained unmatched. This CDR3 has 13 amino acids. CDR3 amino acids: CASSLTSGAEQYF. Written as DNA, the CDR3 is TGTGCCAGTAGCCTTACTAGCGGGGCCGAGCAGTACTTC.

The CDR3 protein is CASSVGGTSTDTQYF. CDR3 sequence (DNA): TGCGCCAGCAGTGTCGGCGGTACTAGCACAGATACGCAGTATTTT. The chain recombines TRBV10-1 with TRBJ2-3, with D uncertain. The V end was cut by 4 bases, the J end by 0 bases, with 11 bases between. The CDR3 is 15 residues long. CDR1 is WNHNN, CDR2 SYGVQD, per germline (reference sequence).

The chain joins TRBV18 to TRBJ1-2, with 10 bases aligning to TRBD1. CDR3 size: 12 residues. Germline loops: CDR1 KGHSH, CDR2 LQKENI. Trimming cost V 5 bases and J 8 bases; bases outside gene matches: 2. Written as DNA, the CDR3 is TGTGCCAGCTCAGGGACAGGGGACGGCTACACCTTC. Residues: CASSGTGDGYTF. The full variable domain, its missing parts supplied by reference TRBV18 and TRBJ1-2, is NAGVMQNPRHLVRRRGQEARLRCSPMKGHSHVYWYRQLPEEGLKFMVYLQKENIIDESGMPKERFSAEFPKEGPSILRIQQVVRGDSAAYFCASSGTGDGYTFGSGTRLTVV.

CDR3 nucleotide sequence: TGTGCCAGCAGTCAGGGGGCTAGGGAGACCCAGTACTTC. Translation: CASSQGARETQYF. V gene TRBV27 combines with J gene TRBJ2-5, with 8 bases matching TRBD1. CDR3 size: 13 residues. Germline loops: CDR1 MNHEY, CDR2 SMNVEV (reference sequence). After removal of 5 bases from V and 5 bases from J, the junction contained 4 bases not matched to a gene.

The chain recombines TRBV2 with TRBJ2-5; a weak D match, TRBD1 (6 bases). Germline V gene lookup returns CDR1 SNHLY and CDR2 FYNNEI. V lost 7 bases, J lost 7 bases, and 19 bases lay in between. This CDR3 spans 14 amino acids. This chain's CDR3 is CASILGTETGTQYF. In DNA form, the CDR3 reads TGTGCCAGCATTCTCGGGACCGAGACAGGGACCCAGTACTTC.

This chain joins TRBV29-1 and TRBJ2-7, with 7 nucleotides matching TRBD1. The CDR3 spans 12 residues. V was pared by 7 bases and J by 5 bases, with 8 bases of the junction left unmatched. Per germline, CDR1 SQVTM and CDR2 ANQGSEA. This CDR3 is CSAGQVGNEQYF. CDR3 in DNA: TGCAGCGCCGGACAGGTCGGGAACGAGCAGTACTTC.

Only a few counts were recorded for this clone. The genes are TRBV4-1 and TRBJ2-5, with D unclear. Between the trimmed V and J ends, which lost 0 bases and 1 base, there was a span of 15 bases. The germline V gene has CDR1 MGHRA and CDR2 YSYEKL. This CDR3 has 17 residues. The CDR3 region is CASSQDGPLQSQETQYF. The CDR3 DNA follows: TGCGCCAGCAGCCAAGATGGCCCTTTACAGAGCCAAGAGACCCAGTACTTC.

This clone has just a few counts. This rearrangement joins TRBV29-1 to TRBJ2-3, with TRBD2 identical over 7 bases. Trimming at V came to 7 bases and at J to 1 base, leaving 8 bases not matched to a gene. The CDR3 has 14 amino acids. CDR1 is SQVTM, CDR2 ANQGSEA, per germline. The CDR3 loop is CSAGSSGGTDTQYF. CDR3 bases: TGCAGCGCTGGTTCTAGCGGCGGCACAGATACGCAGTATTTT.

This clone has just a few counts. The gene calls are TRBV4-1 and TRBJ1-5, with 11 bases fitting TRBD1. The germline V gene encodes CDR1 MGHRA and CDR2 YSYEKL. Trimming took 4 bases from V and 7 from J; bases not matched to a gene: 3. This CDR3 region has 14 residues. DNA for the CDR3: TGCGCCAGCAGCCGGGGGACAGGGGGGCAGCCCCAGCATTTT. Translating it yields CASSRGTGGQPQHF.

The chain employs TRBV6-5 and TRBJ1-2; D unresolved. V was cut by 4 bases and J by 8 bases, with 11 bases left in between. Germline values: CDR1 MNHEY, CDR2 SVGAGI. The CDR3 consists of 12 residues. The CDR3 spells CASSFSGGGYTF. The DNA for the CDR3 is TGTGCCAGCAGTTTTTCGGGAGGCGGCTACACCTTC.

The CDR3 DNA reads TGTGCCACCAGCAGGGACAGAAGTAACTATGGCTACACCTTC. Encoded protein: CATSRDRSNYGYTF. The gene calls are TRBV15 and TRBJ1-2; D may be TRBD1 (6 bases). This CDR3 is 14 amino acids long. CDR1 and CDR2 from the germline V gene are LNHNV and YYDKDF (reference sequence). Trimming removed 3 bases at V and 1 base at J, with 9 bases between.

This clone was counted only a few times. CDR3 nucleotide sequence: TGTGCCAGCAGCCGGACTAGCGGGGGGAACGAGCAGTACTTC. Translating it yields CASSRTSGGNEQYF. The genes are TRBV7-8 and TRBJ2-7; 14 nucleotides line up with TRBD2. The CDR3 contains 14 residues. With 5 bases clipped from V and 5 bases from J, the junction kept 2 bases outside the gene matches. CDR1 and CDR2 (germline): SGHVS, FQNEAQ.

This clone was counted between two and nine times. This rearrangement joins TRBV7-9 to TRBJ2-1; D not resolved. The CDR3 contains 12 residues. The V gene's germline CDR1 is SEHNR and CDR2 FQNEAQ (reference sequence). V was shortened by 0 bases and J by 10 bases, with 7 bases between the two germline ends. For the CDR3, the DNA is TGTGCCAGCAGCTTAGCCCGCACAGAGCAGTTCTTC. This gives the protein CASSLARTEQFF.

The sample holds one count of this clone. V usage is TRBV5-1 and J usage is TRBJ2-7; 10 bases line up with TRBD1. CDR1 is SGHRS and CDR2 is YFSETQ in the germline V gene. This CDR3 is 15 amino acids long. Losses at the gene ends were 0 bases for V and 0 bases for J; bases not matched to a gene: 0. The CDR3 protein is CASSLGTGGSYEQYF. CDR3 coding DNA: TGCGCCAGCAGCTTGGGGACAGGGGGCTCCTACGAGCAGTACTTC.

This chain joins TRBV9 and TRBJ1-1, with D possibly matching TRBD1 (6 bases). The germline V and J ends were trimmed by 3 bases and 4 bases, with 19 bases remaining between them. The CDR3 contains 16 residues. In germline, CDR1 is SGDLS, CDR2 YYNGEE. The CDR3 DNA follows: TGTGCCAGCAGCGCGAGCCCCTACAGGGCGGGCACTGAAGCTTTCTTT. This gives the protein CASSASPYRAGTEAFF.

The chain carries TRBV5-4 and TRBJ1-5, with unresolved D. V shed 3 bases and J shed 1 base, with 14 bases lying between them. Germline lookup yields CDR1 SGHNT and CDR2 YYREEE (reference sequence). The CDR3 is 16 amino acids. The CDR3 spells CASSCTRLHSNQPQHF. The CDR3 DNA reads as TGTGCCAGCAGCTGTACCAGGTTGCACAGCAATCAGCCCCAGCATTTT. The full variable domain, its missing parts supplied by reference TRBV5-4 and TRBJ1-5, is ETGVTQSPTHLIKTRGQQVTLRCSSQSGHNTVSWYQQALGQGPQFIFQYYREEENGRGNFPPRFSGLQFPNYSSELNVNALELDDSALYLCASSCTRLHSNQPQHFGDGTRLSIL.

Only a few counts were recorded for this clone. This chain uses TRBV7-3 with TRBJ1-6; D remains ambiguous. The germline V and J ends were trimmed by 2 bases and 8 bases, with 7 bases remaining between them. Per the germline V gene, CDR1 is SGHTA and CDR2 is FQGTGA. The CDR3 runs to 13 residues. The CDR3 sequence is CASSLSSYSPLHF. DNA of the CDR3: TGTGCCAGCAGCTTATCCTCCTATTCACCCCTCCACTTT.

This chain uses TRBV20-1 with TRBJ2-7, with 8 nucleotides matching TRBD1. The CDR3 totals 13 residues. CDR1 DFQATT and CDR2 SNEGSKA come from the germline V gene (reference sequence). J was trimmed by 2 bases and V by 5 bases; bases with no gene match: 5. The CDR3 bases are TGCAGTGCTGGTGACAGGGGTCCCTACGAGCAGTACTTC. It encodes CSAGDRGPYEQYF.

V and J are TRBV7-2 and TRBJ2-7; 7 nucleotides match TRBD1. The CDR3 is made up of 14 amino acids. V lost 5 bases, J lost 0 bases, and 4 bases stayed unmatched. CDR1 and CDR2 from the germline V gene are SGHTA and FQGNSA. The CDR3 DNA sequence: TGTGCCAGCAGCGAGGGGGCTAGCTCCTACGAGCAGTACTTC. This gives the protein CASSEGASSYEQYF.

In this sample, this clone turned up a few times. The chain couples TRBV7-2 to TRBJ1-2, with 8 positions matching TRBD1. Germline CDR1 SGHTA, CDR2 FQGNSA. The V segment lost 5 bases and the J segment 4 bases; nucleotides outside the gene matches: 6. This CDR3 has 14 residues. CDR3 sequence: CASSPDRGGYGYTF. CDR3 coding DNA: TGTGCCAGCAGCCCTGACAGGGGCGGCTATGGCTACACCTTC. The full variable domain, in which reference TRBV7-2 and TRBJ1-2 provide the parts outside the CDR3, is GAGVSQSPSNKVTEKGKDVELRCDPISGHTALYWYRQSLGQGLEFLIYFQGNSAPDKSGLPSDRFSAERTGGSVSTLTIQRTQQEDSAVYLCASSPDRGGYGYTFGSGTRLTVV.

This clone was detected a few times. The J gene is TRBJ2-7, the V gene TRBV5-4, with a tentative D call TRBD2 (5 bases). Trimming pared 3 bases from V and 7 bases from J, leaving 11 bases between. Per germline, CDR1 SGHNT and CDR2 YYREEE (reference sequence). CDR3 length equals 12 residues. CDR3 nucleotide sequence: TGTGCCAGCAGCTCCGGGAACGGGGAGCAGTACTTC. Its protein is CASSSGNGEQYF.

The chain combines TRBV3-1 (or the pseudogene TRBV3-2) with TRBJ2-7; 8 bases are a match to TRBD2. Germline V gives CDR1 LGHDT, CDR2 YNNKEL (reference sequence). This CDR3 has 13 amino acids. J was trimmed by 6 bases and V by 4 bases; bases with no gene match: 5. DNA of the CDR3: TGTGCCAGCAGCCCCGGGGGGGGGACCGAGCAGTACTTC. This gives the protein CASSPGGGTEQYF.

The rearrangement links TRBV9 to TRBJ1-5; D not certain. This CDR3 is 13 amino acids long. V lost 0 bases, J lost 4 bases, and 5 bases lay in between. The germline V gene encodes CDR1 SGDLS and CDR2 YYNGEE. The CDR3 loop reads CASSVGHNQPQHF. CDR3 DNA sequence: TGTGCCAGCAGCGTAGGTCATAATCAGCCCCAGCATTTT.

This clone is a singleton in its sample. This sequence joins TRBV6-2 or TRBV6-3 and TRBJ2-3; 7 nucleotides match TRBD2. J gave up 4 bases and V 2 bases, and 3 bases lay outside the gene matches. Per germline, CDR1 MNHEY and CDR2 SVGEGT. This CDR3 is built from 14 residues. The CDR3 sequence: CASSYGRAADTQYF. The CDR3 DNA is TGTGCCAGCAGTTACGGGAGGGCCGCAGATACGCAGTATTTT.

This rearrangement joins TRBV10-3 to TRBJ1-1, with TRBD1 matching over 7 bases. The CDR3 covers 15 residues. The V and J ends lost 3 bases and 10 bases, in that order; junction bases with no gene match: 14. Germline CDR1 and CDR2: ENHRY and SYGVKD. The chain's CDR3 is CAISDVRQGSLTAFF. CDR3 DNA: TGTGCCATCAGTGACGTACGACAGGGAAGTCTAACAGCTTTCTTT.

The CDR3 loop reads CASSVSDGGNQPQHF. CDR3 in DNA: TGTGCCAGCAGCGTATCGGACGGGGGAAATCAGCCCCAGCATTTT. V and J are TRBV9 and TRBJ1-5; TRBD1 is a possible D gene (5 bases). The CDR3 sequence is 15 residues long. The V gene lost 1 base and the J gene lost 4 bases, with 12 bases spanning the gap. In germline, CDR1 is SGDLS, CDR2 YYNGEE. Using reference TRBV9 and TRBJ1-5 for the parts outside the CDR3, the full variable domain is DSGVTQTPKHLITATGQRVTLRCSPRSGDLSVYWYQQSLDQGLQFLIQYYNGEERAKGNILERFSAQQFPDLHSELNLSSLELGDSALYFCASSVSDGGNQPQHFGDGTRLSIL.

The genes are TRBV12-3 or TRBV12-4 and TRBJ1-3, with D maybe TRBD1 (6 bases). This CDR3 comprises 13 residues. V was shortened by 5 bases and J by 4 bases, with 9 bases between the two germline ends. CDR3 sequence: CASSLQGGNTIYF. The DNA for the CDR3 is TGTGCCAGCAGTCTGCAGGGGGGAAACACCATATATTTT.